This T cell receptor (beta chain) was sequenced in a study of cytomegalovirus exposure and HLA in healthy donors. Overall study context: Earlier sequencing of 200 million or so T cells yielded 120 million or so unique TCR beta sequences. The study, taken as a whole, reports: Clonal expansion was found to be greater in HLA-associated TCR beta chains than in equally common others in a later analysis. Under in vitro conditions, a few CMV-associated chains were confirmed as specific for CMV antigens. Being indistinguishable, some V segments were excluded, TRBV6-2 and TRBV6-3 among them.

A note on this clone: Antigen specificity is unknown.

Researchers ran the PCR with 60 Vbeta and 13 Jbeta primers. Sequenced by immunoSEQ multiplex PCR; TCRdb stores in-frame clones only, minus some. The table lists 100,000 to 150,000 clones, 74% of them singletons. V shed 2 bases and J shed 5 bases, with 12 bases lying between them. The CDR3 is 14 residues long. Germline V lookup: CDR1 KGHSH, CDR2 LQKENI. V gene TRBV18 combines with J gene TRBJ2-5, with a tentative D call TRBD1 (7 bases). The source material was PBMCs. The clonotype comes from a woman aged 50 to 60 in good health and CMV-seropositive. Here the CDR3 reads CASSPVQGGETQYF. CDR3 coding DNA: TGTGCCAGCTCACCAGTCCAGGGGGGCGAGACCCAGTACTTC.